Reported below is one TCR beta chain. Its target is unknown. The data originate from a study of vaccination and CD4 T cells after COVID-19. The V gene lost 7 bases and the J gene lost 0 bases, with 28 bases spanning the gap. CDR1 is DFQATT and CDR2 is SNEGSKA in the germline V gene (reference sequence). The CDR3 spans 19 residues. Positive PCR dates spanned March to December 2020, predating US Alpha, Beta and Delta variants. Overall study findings and caveats: A nonsignificant rise from approximately 21 to 38 was seen in the median number of SARS-CoV-2-reactive clonotypes. Researchers report that a median about 89% of reactive clones in convalescent patients surfaced only post-vaccination.

TCRdb redid the calling of the PCR reads with MiXCR, one entry per CDR3 protein. The data contain 20,000 or so distinct CDR3 sequences, roughly 61% of them singletons. V usage is TRBV20-1 and J usage is TRBJ2-4, with a weak D call TRBD1 (6 bases). The sample was CD4+ T cells from blood, taken before SARS-CoV-2 vaccination. The source of this sequence is a human donor who had recovered from COVID-19. CDR3 nucleotide sequence: TGCAGTGGGGTTAAAAATACCCCTGACAGGTTTTTAGCCAAAAACATTCAGTACTTC. The encoded protein is CSGVKNTPDRFLAKNIQYF.